This T cell receptor beta chain was captured by sequencing in a study of Ad26.COV2.S vaccination and SARS-CoV-2 variants. Study-wide background: Ad26.COV2.S given intramuscularly, once or twice 56 days apart.

Profiled with immunoSEQ multiplex PCR; TCRdb holds only in-frame clones, not every one. The data show around 250,000 clones, with approximately 90% seen just once and less than 3.5% held by the top ten. This CDR3 spans 11 amino acids. V was trimmed by 4 bases and J by 8 bases, leaving 8 bases between them. CDR1 is ENHRY and CDR2 is SYGVKD in the germline V gene. The study, taken as a whole, reports: Reports say spike-specific CD8+ and CD4+ T cell responses covered substantial breadth after vaccination. Spike-specific TCR breadth in vaccine recipients exceeded that seen in placebo recipients.

With regard to this clone: Its antigen remains unidentified.

As for treatment: roughly 19 received Ad26.COV2.S at low or high dose, single or two shots; 5 received placebo; per-sample allocation not given. Specimen acquisition occurred on day 63 following the initial vaccine or placebo injection. Within Boston, the person who donated was an adult of 18-55 years. The sample in question was peripheral blood, obtained in a trial of Ad26.COV2.S vaccine versus placebo. The V gene is TRBV10-3, the J gene TRBJ1-2; D gene ambiguous. This clonotype was sampled from a person aged 18 to 65 who received the Ad26.COV2.S COVID-19 vaccine or a placebo. For the CDR3, the DNA is TGTGCCATCAGTGCCGGGAGCGGCTACACCTTC. Its translation: CAISAGSGYTF.